The 3 T cell receptor beta chains listed next were all sequenced from one sample in a study of early T cells in non-severe SARS-CoV-2 infection. TCRdb processed the 5' RACE reads anew with MiXCR; each CDR3 protein has one entry. The sample records tens of thousands of distinct CDR3 sequences, about 13% being singletons. The sequenced material came from whole blood. The receptor source for this set is an adult who was a healthcare worker with PCR-confirmed SARS-CoV-2 infection or an uninfected control (not recorded which).

The chain is built from TRBV19 and TRBJ2-2; D may be TRBD2 (5 bases). The CDR3 covers 12 residues. Per germline, CDR1 LNHDA and CDR2 SQIVND (reference sequence). The ends were cut back, 3 bases at V and 7 bases at J, with 6 bases in the middle. CDR3 residues: CASSIRGGELFF. The CDR3 DNA follows: TGTGCCAGTAGTATCCGGGGCGGGGAGCTGTTTTTT.

This clonotype has only a few counts. This chain links TRBV28 with TRBJ1-6; no clear D. This CDR3 is built from 13 residues. The germline gives CDR1 MDHEN, CDR2 SYDVKM. Between the trimmed V and J ends, which lost 7 bases and 4 bases, there was a span of 8 bases. CDR3 DNA sequence: TGTGCCAGCAAGGACCCGTATAATTCACCCCTCCACTTT. It specifies CASKDPYNSPLHF.

Ten or more counts support this clonotype. The V call is TRBV5-1, the J call TRBJ2-1; unclear D gene. V lost 4 bases, J lost 5 bases, and 10 bases lay in between. The CDR3 runs 13 residues. Germline lookup yields CDR1 SGHRS and CDR2 YFSETQ. Here the CDR3 reads CASSVGSNNEQFF. The CDR3 DNA reads as TGCGCCAGCAGCGTGGGGTCGAACAATGAGCAGTTCTTC.